A selection of T cell receptor beta chains follows, all from one sample in a study of CD8 T cells in Susac syndrome. TCRdb ran MiXCR on the immunoSEQ multiplex PCR reads and lists one entry per CDR3 protein. In the table there are roughly 200,000 distinct CDR3 sequences, 85% to 95% of which are singletons. The sequencing input was CD4+ T cells from PBMCs. All receptors come from a human donor in good health. CDR3s include the opening cysteine and the closing phenylalanine or tryptophan. A D gene is named only where the DNA matches it firmly. Only some rows state a clone size, as once, few, many or a class for expanded clones.

V	J	D	size	DNA	CDR3
TRBV10-3	TRBJ2-1	TRBD2	NA	TGTGCCATCAGTGAACTAGCGGGAGAGGACAATGAGCAGTTCTTC	CAISELAGEDNEQFF
TRBV9	TRBJ2-1	TRBD1	NA	TGTGCCAGCAGCCCCGACAGGGGGCGAAGTGAGCAGTTCTTC	CASSPDRGRSEQFF
TRBV12-3/TRBV12-4	TRBJ2-5	NA	NA	TGTGCCAGCAGTGGACTAACCTCGGGGGAGACCCAGTACTTC	CASSGLTSGETQYF
TRBV15	TRBJ1-2	NA	NA	TGTGCCACCAGCAGAGATAGACAGCCTAACTATGGCTACACCTTC	CATSRDRQPNYGYTF
TRBV24-1	TRBJ2-3	NA	NA	TGTGCCACCAGTGATCCCGGGACCCCGGCGCAGTATTTT	CATSDPGTPAQYF
TRBV12-3/TRBV12-4	TRBJ1-1	TRBD1	NA	TGTGCCAGCAGTTTAGTAGGGGACAGCCGCGGAGCTTTCTTT	CASSLVGDSRGAFF
TRBV18	TRBJ2-3	TRBD1	NA	TGTGCCAGCTCACTCCAGGGGGCGGTGGGCACAGATACGCAGTATTTT	CASSLQGAVGTDTQYF
TRBV7-2	TRBJ2-3	TRBD2	NA	TGTGCCAGCAGCTTGTTTAGCGGGGGGGTAGATACGCAGTATTTT	CASSLFSGGVDTQYF
TRBV2	TRBJ2-2	NA	NA	TGTGCCAGCATGCCGCGGGCAACCGGGGAGCTGTTTTTT	CASMPRATGELFF
TRBV20-1	TRBJ2-3	NA	NA	TGCAGTGCTAGTAACGGGGGGCCGGGCACAGATACGCAGTATTTT	CSASNGGPGTDTQYF
TRBV28	TRBJ2-6	NA	NA	TGTGCCAGCAGTTTTCCTGGGGCCAACGTCCTGACTTTC	CASSFPGANVLTF
TRBV20-1	TRBJ1-2	NA	NA	TGCAGTGCCCGTCGGGCCCTTGAGGGCTACACCTTC	CSARRALEGYTF
TRBV6-6	TRBJ2-6	TRBD2	NA	TGTGCCAGCACCTCGGCAGCGGGGCTCGGGGCCAACGTCCTGACTTTC	CASTSAAGLGANVLTF
TRBV29-1	TRBJ1-2	TRBD1	NA	TGCAGCGTCCCCGGACAGGGAGTCTATGGCTACACCTTC	CSVPGQGVYGYTF
TRBV9	TRBJ2-3	NA	NA	TGTGCCAGCAGCGTAGGGTCGTCCCGCACAGATACGCAGTATTTT	CASSVGSSRTDTQYF
TRBV9	TRBJ2-1	NA	NA	TGTGCCAGCAGCGTAGGAACAGGGTTCAATGAGCAGTTCTTC	CASSVGTGFNEQFF
TRBV5-4	TRBJ2-7	TRBD1	NA	TGTGCCAGCAGCCCTTCGACAGGGGCCGAGCAGTACTTC	CASSPSTGAEQYF
TRBV6-2/TRBV6-3	TRBJ1-5	NA	NA	TGTGCCAGCAGGAGGACCGAGACTAATCAGCCCCAGCATTTT	CASRRTETNQPQHF
TRBV29-1	TRBJ2-7	TRBD2	once	TGCAGCGTTCAAACTAGCGGGGGCGGCTACGAGCAGTACTTC	CSVQTSGGGYEQYF
TRBV7-8	TRBJ2-1	NA	NA	TGTGCCAGCAGCTCACCTCGGGCCCAGGCGGGCAATGAGCAGTTCTTC	CASSSPRAQAGNEQFF
TRBV19	TRBJ2-5	NA	NA	TGTGCCAGTAGCCAGACTAGATTCGAGACCCAGTACTTC	CASSQTRFETQYF
TRBV18	TRBJ2-3	NA	NA	TGTGCCAGCTCACCGTTCGAGGGCCCAGATACGCAGTATTTT	CASSPFEGPDTQYF
TRBV20-1	TRBJ2-7	NA	NA	TGCAGTGCCCGGGACAACAACTACGAGCAGTACTTC	CSARDNNYEQYF
TRBV3-1	TRBJ1-6	NA	NA	TGTGCCAGCAGCCACGAACTTACCGCGAGGGATTCACCCCTCCACTTT	CASSHELTARDSPLHF
TRBV29-1	TRBJ2-3	TRBD1	few	TGCAGCGTTCCGCGCGGACAGGGAAGAGATACGCAGTATTTT	CSVPRGQGRDTQYF
TRBV6-4	TRBJ2-2	NA	NA	TGTGCCAGCAGTGTTACTAGGGACACCGGGGAGCTGTTTTTT	CASSVTRDTGELFF
TRBV29-1	TRBJ1-2	NA	NA	TGCAGCGTTGCTTCGCCATACTATGGCTACACCTTC	CSVASPYYGYTF
TRBV7-9	TRBJ2-1	NA	NA	TGTGCCAGCAGCTATCGGGACTGGGACAATGAGCAGTTCTTC	CASSYRDWDNEQFF
TRBV20-1	TRBJ1-6	TRBD1	NA	TGCAGTGCTAGACCACCGGGACAGGGAAATTCACCCCTCCACTTT	CSARPPGQGNSPLHF
TRBV3-1	TRBJ1-6	TRBD1	NA	TGTGCCAGCAGCCCCCGGAGAGGGGGCTATTCACCCCTCCACTTT	CASSPRRGGYSPLHF
TRBV29-1	TRBJ2-3	NA	NA	TGCAGCGGCAGGGGAGGCACAGATACGCAGTATTTT	CSGRGGTDTQYF
TRBV20-1	TRBJ2-5	TRBD2	NA	TGCAGTGCTAGAACCGGGGGGGCAGTAGAGACCCAGTACTTC	CSARTGGAVETQYF
TRBV29-1	TRBJ1-1	TRBD1	NA	TGCAGCGTTCAGACAGGGCGTGATGAAGCTTTCTTT	CSVQTGRDEAFF
TRBV19	TRBJ2-5	TRBD2	NA	TGTGCCAGTAGTATAGGCGGGGGAAGGGAGACCCAGTACTTC	CASSIGGGRETQYF
TRBV18	TRBJ1-3	TRBD1	once	TGTGCCAGCTCATCGGACAGGGCTGGAAACACCATATATTTT	CASSSDRAGNTIYF
TRBV20-1	TRBJ2-5	TRBD2	NA	TGCAGTGCTAGAGACCGTAGCGGGAGGGCCCGGGAGACCCAGTACTTC	CSARDRSGRARETQYF
TRBV12-3/TRBV12-4	TRBJ1-6	NA	once	TGTGCCAGCAGCTCACTGATAGGGCCCTCAGGAGGCCTCCACTTT	CASSSLIGPSGGLHF
TRBV10-3	TRBJ2-1	NA	NA	TGTGCCATCGGGCCCCGGGAGTACAATGAGCAGTTCTTC	CAIGPREYNEQFF
TRBV29-1	TRBJ2-1	NA	once	TGCAGCGTTGGGAAATCTTATTACAATGAGCAGTTCTTC	CSVGKSYYNEQFF